The T cell receptor beta chain described here comes from a study of blood T cells in healthy people across ages. Study observations and caveats: Strong correlation linked observed beta diversity and percent naive T cells.

This clonotype occurred a few times. Its antigen is unidentified. Around 10 milliliters was the volume of peripheral blood drawn from each donor. A second roughly 6 to 12 cycle PCR used barcoded and J-beta primers. TCRdb re-analysed the 5' RACE reads in MiXCR, keeping a single row per CDR3 protein. In the table there are about a million distinct CDR3 sequences, roughly two fifths of which are singletons. Sequencing used blood. This clonotype originated in a man in his late teens or twenties in good health.

The CDR3 sequence: CASSYSGGPPNYGYTF. CDR3 nucleotide sequence: TGTGCCAGCAGTTACTCAGGGGGGCCACCTAACTATGGCTACACCTTC. J is TRBJ1-2 and V is TRBV6-5, with D possibly being TRBD1 (6 bases). CDR1 is MNHEY and CDR2 is SVGAGI in the germline V gene. Trimming removed 0 bases from V and 0 bases from J, with 11 bases in between. CDR3 size: 16 residues.